The present T cell receptor beta chain was sequenced within a study of cytomegalovirus exposure and HLA in healthy donors. In the study overall: From donors who were HLA-typed, an early data release held 70 million to 90 million unique TCRs. Study conclusions and caveats: Per a later analysis, 18,000 or so TCR beta sequences showed association with HLA alleles at 0.05 false discovery rate.

The PCR employed 60 Vbeta primers together with 13 Jbeta primers. The method was immunoSEQ multiplex PCR; TCRdb's version includes in-frame clones alone and lacks a portion of them. The sample contains approximately 100,000 clones, approximately 9% of which appear only once. Points on this clone: What it binds is not known.

Sequencing input: PBMCs. The clonotype originates from a man aged 45-60 years in good health and CMV-seropositive.

The CDR3 region is CASSKGPQTGTTRCTITDTQYF. The CDR3 DNA is TGTGCCAGCAGCAAAGGACCCCAAACCGGGACAACAAGGTGTACTATCACAGATACGCAGTATTTT. V and J are TRBV21-1 and TRBJ2-3; no check of the table's D call, TRBD1, against the DNA was made. TRBV21-1 is a pseudogene locus. This CDR3 has 22 amino acids.